Below are 10 T cell receptor beta chains sequenced from a single sample in a study of Graves' ophthalmopathy and Graves' hyperthyroidism. For repertoire sequencing, the TCR beta CDR3 regions were amplified from RNA transcripts. HTBI primers were employed in first-round RT-PCR, then a second-round multiplex PCR followed. TCRdb re-called the multiplex PCR reads with MiXCR, one entry per CDR3 protein. The data show about 400,000 distinct CDR3 sequences, 15% to 20% seen once. The sample was peripheral blood. All receptors come from a woman under 30 with Graves' ophthalmopathy.

Remarks on this clonotype: A much larger clone sits a single nucleotide away, making a read error possible. The chain combines TRBV30 with TRBJ2-4; the match to TRBD1 covers 12 bases. This CDR3 is 18 amino acids long. The germline CDR1 and CDR2 sequences are GTSNPN and SVGIG (reference sequence). The CDR3 spells CAWKVESGTGGVKNIQHF. DNA of the CDR3: TGTGCCTGGAAAGTTGAGTCCGGGACAGGGGGCGTCAAAAACATTCAGCACTTC.

The table lists this clonotype with many counts. The chain couples TRBV7-9 to TRBJ2-7; maybe TRBD2 (5 bases). Germline values: CDR1 SEHNR, CDR2 FQNEAQ (reference sequence). V was pared by 8 bases and J by 6 bases, with 14 bases between. The CDR3 runs to 12 residues. The CDR3 protein is CASRAPGGEQYF. Here the CDR3 DNA reads TGTGCCAGCCGGGCCCCAGGAGGCGAGCAGTACTTC. Complete variable domain (other parts from reference TRBV7-9 and TRBJ2-7): DTGVSQNPRHKITKRGQNVTFRCDPISEHNRLYWYRQTLGQGPEFLTYFQNEAQLEKSRLLSDRFSAERPKGSFSTLEIQRTEQGDSAMYLCASRAPGGEQYFGPGTRLTVT.

This clonotype showed up many times. The chain has TRBV27 and TRBJ2-4, with 7 bases matching TRBD1. The J segment lost 2 bases and the V segment lost 1 base, leaving 8 bases of the junction unmatched. The germline V gene has CDR1 MNHEY and CDR2 SMNVEV (reference sequence). This CDR3 comprises 17 residues. DNA of the CDR3: TGTGCCAGCAGTTTATACGGCCCACAGGGGACCAAAAACATTCAGTACTTC. The encoded protein is CASSLYGPQGTKNIQYF.

This clonotype has at least ten counts. The chain has TRBV28 and TRBJ2-7, with TRBD1 as a possible D gene (6 bases). Germline CDR1 MDHEN, CDR2 SYDVKM. Trimming removed 4 bases at V and 6 bases at J, with 16 bases between. This CDR3 comprises 14 residues. CDR3 protein: CASSSTGQVGEQYF. CDR3 in DNA: TGTGCCAGCAGTTCCACAGGGCAGGTTGGCGAGCAGTACTTC.

This clonotype occurred many times. The V call is TRBV7-6, the J call TRBJ2-7; TRBD2 matches at 14 bases. Losses at the gene ends were 4 bases for V and 4 bases for J; bases not matched to a gene: 6. This CDR3 has 16 amino acids. Germline CDR1 SGHVS, CDR2 FNYEAQ. This chain's CDR3 is CASSSERTSGRYEQYF. The CDR3 DNA is TGTGCCAGCAGCTCGGAAAGGACTAGCGGGAGGTACGAGCAGTACTTC.

Many counts were recorded for this clonotype. The rearrangement joins TRBV11-2 to TRBJ2-7; no reliable D call. Germline V CDR1 and CDR2: SGHAT, FQNNGV. V lost 5 bases and J 4 bases, leaving 15 bases between the germline ends. The CDR3 is 14 residues long. The CDR3 bases are TGTGCCAGCAGCGGGGTGGGTGGGGTATACGAGCAGTACTTC. The encoded protein is CASSGVGGVYEQYF.

The sample holds many counts of this clonotype. The rearrangement links TRBV6-1 to TRBJ2-7; D is possibly TRBD2 (6 bases). The CDR3 has 15 amino acids. The germline gives CDR1 MNHNS, CDR2 SASEGT. The V end was cut by 6 bases, the J end by 4 bases, with 19 bases between. In DNA form, the CDR3 reads TGTGCCAGCAGCCAGCCCGGGACTGCTTCATACGAGCAGTACTTC. It yields the protein CASSQPGTASYEQYF.

V gene TRBV29-1 combines with J gene TRBJ2-5; 8 bases line up with TRBD1. CDR1 is SQVTM, CDR2 ANQGSEA, per germline. The V and J ends lost 3 bases and 1 base, in that order; junction bases with no gene match: 7. The CDR3 contains 15 residues. The CDR3 reads CSVDTGTGPQETQYF. CDR3 DNA sequence: TGCAGCGTTGACACCGGGACAGGTCCCCAAGAGACCCAGTACTTC. Variable domain in full (rest from reference TRBV29-1 and TRBJ2-5): SAVISQKPSRDICQRGTSLTIQCQVDSQVTMMFWYRQQPGQSLTLIATANQGSEATYESGFVIDKFPISRPNLTFSTLTVSNMSPEDSSIYLCSVDTGTGPQETQYFGPGTRLLVL.

This clonotype was counted many times. The rearrangement joins TRBV11-2 to TRBJ2-2; 11 bases map to TRBD2. Germline trimming cut 2 bases from V and 0 bases from J; bases unmatched to any gene: 5. The CDR3 loop spans 18 amino acids. CDR1 SGHAT and CDR2 FQNNGV come from the germline V gene. The CDR3 DNA follows: TGTGCCAGCAGCTTAAGAGGTAGCGGGAGGGCGAACACCGGGGAGCTGTTTTTT. Protein: CASSLRGSGRANTGELFF.

This clonotype was found many times. This chain uses TRBV2 with TRBJ2-7; 9 nucleotides agree with TRBD1. Germline V gene data show CDR1 as SNHLY and CDR2 as FYNNEI. J gave up 1 base and V 6 bases, and 4 bases lay outside the gene matches. This CDR3 is built from 14 residues. The CDR3: CASREQGASYEQYF. CDR3 DNA: TGTGCCAGCAGGGAACAGGGGGCTTCCTACGAGCAGTACTTC.